What follows are 31 T cell receptor beta chains derived from one specimen sequenced in a study of cytomegalovirus exposure and HLA in healthy donors. PCR used 60 Vbeta primers and 13 Jbeta primers. The data were produced by immunoSEQ multiplex PCR, yet TCRdb's version contains in-frame clones alone and is incomplete. Of about 120,000 clones listed, 79% are singletons. The specimen sequenced was PBMCs. The receptors originated from a man aged 18 to 29 in good health and CMV-seronegative.

The gene calls are TRBV6-1 and TRBJ2-2, with a possible D match to TRBD2 (5 bases). CDR1 is MNHNS and CDR2 is SASEGT in the germline V gene. The V and J ends lost 0 bases and 4 bases respectively, with 12 bases between them. The length of the CDR3 is 16 residues. In nucleotides, the CDR3 is TGTGCCAGCAGTGAAGCGATGGAGGCGATCACCGGGGAGCTGTTTTTT. Amino acid sequence: CASSEAMEAITGELFF.

V and J are TRBV15 and TRBJ2-5, with 7 nucleotides matching TRBD1. The J call may be incorrect, as the DNA end agrees better with TRBJ2-7. CDR3 length equals 16 residues. From germline, CDR1 is LNHNV and CDR2 YYDKDF (reference sequence). Here the CDR3 DNA reads TGTGCCACCGGGGATCAGTCGGCAGGGGGCTCCTACGAGCAGTACTTC. Amino acids: CATGDQSAGGSYEQYF.

The chain links TRBV5-4 to TRBJ2-1; D might be TRBD2 (6 bases). CDR1 is SGHNT and CDR2 is YYREEE in the germline V gene (reference sequence). The CDR3 is 16 amino acids. V lost 2 bases to trimming and J lost 0 bases, with 12 bases between them. The CDR3 sequence: CASSFGGVPSYNEQFF. In nucleotides, the CDR3 is TGTGCCAGCAGCTTCGGGGGAGTCCCCTCCTACAATGAGCAGTTCTTC. The whole variable domain, filled in from reference TRBV5-4 and TRBJ2-1, reads ETGVTQSPTHLIKTRGQQVTLRCSSQSGHNTVSWYQQALGQGPQFIFQYYREEENGRGNFPPRFSGLQFPNYSSELNVNALELDDSALYLCASSFGGVPSYNEQFFGPGTRLTVL.

The rearrangement uses TRBV14 and TRBJ2-2, with TRBD2 matching 8 bases. After removal of 6 bases from V and 1 base from J, the junction contained 4 bases not matched to a gene. From germline, CDR1 is SGHDN and CDR2 FVKESK. The CDR3 totals 15 residues. CDR3 nucleotides: TGTGCCAGCAGAAAAGCGGGAGTGAACACCGGGGAGCTGTTTTTT. This translates into CASRKAGVNTGELFF.

This clone was observed a handful of times. The chain carries TRBV11-2 and TRBJ1-2, with a tentative D call TRBD1 (5 bases). This CDR3 has 16 residues. Between the trimmed V and J ends, which lost 5 bases and 6 bases, there was a span of 22 bases. Germline CDR1 is SGHAT and CDR2 is FQNNGV. CDR3 loop: CASSPQGAVTVDGYTF. The CDR3 bases are TGTGCCAGCAGCCCCCAGGGCGCTGTTACTGTTGATGGCTACACCTTC. Complete variable domain (other parts from reference TRBV11-2 and TRBJ1-2): EAGVAQSPRYKIIEKRQSVAFWCNPISGHATLYWYQQILGQGPKLLIQFQNNGVVDDSQLPKDRFSAERLKGVDSTLKIQPAKLEDSAVYLCASSPQGAVTVDGYTFGSGTRLTVV.

The chain links TRBV5-4 to TRBJ2-4; 7 positions agree with TRBD1. J lost 8 bases, V lost 0 bases, and 2 bases had no gene match. This CDR3 comprises 13 residues. Germline CDR1 is SGHNT and CDR2 is YYREEE (reference sequence). This CDR3 is CASSLEGADIQYF. In DNA, the CDR3 is TGTGCCAGCAGCTTGGAGGGGGCGGACATTCAGTACTTC.

V and J are TRBV11-3 and TRBJ2-1, with 10 nucleotides matching TRBD1. V was pared by 1 base and J by 8 bases, with 11 bases of the junction left unmatched. Germline V lookup: CDR1 SGHNT, CDR2 YENEEA. This CDR3 contains 17 residues. The CDR3 DNA reads TGTGCCAGCAGCTTAGGGGCCGGGACAGGGGAATGGCATGAGCAGTTCTTC. The encoded protein is CASSLGAGTGEWHEQFF.

The chain is built from TRBV6-5 and TRBJ2-3, with TRBD2 matching 10 bases. V trimming: 0 bases; J trimming: 4 bases; junction bases outside the gene matches: 4. Per the germline V gene, CDR1 is MNHEY and CDR2 is SVGAGI. The CDR3 runs to 16 residues. The CDR3 DNA follows: TGTGCCAGCAGTTACTCCGGGACTAGCGTCGCAGATACGCAGTATTTT. Its translation: CASSYSGTSVADTQYF.

This clone was seen a few times. The rearrangement links TRBV9 to TRBJ2-3, with 14 bases identical to TRBD2. Per the germline V gene, CDR1 is SGDLS and CDR2 is YYNGEE. The V and J ends lost 4 bases and 5 bases, in that order; junction bases with no gene match: 9. The CDR3 totals 17 residues. CDR3 amino acids: CASSFRLAGGRGDTQYF. CDR3 nucleotide sequence: TGTGCCAGCAGCTTCCGACTAGCGGGAGGGCGCGGAGATACGCAGTATTTT.

This clone has more than one count but fewer than ten. The rearrangement links TRBV7-9 to TRBJ2-3; a weak D match, TRBD2 (5 bases). Germline V gene data show CDR1 as SEHNR and CDR2 as FQNEAQ (reference sequence). The V and J ends lost 7 bases and 2 bases respectively, with 16 bases between them. The CDR3 covers 15 residues. In DNA, the CDR3 is TGTGCCAGCATCATGCCGAGGGCGGTCACAGATACGCAGTATTTT. As protein: CASIMPRAVTDTQYF.

This clone was seen just once. The genes are TRBV5-1 and TRBJ2-2, with 7 bases aligning to TRBD1. Germline CDR1 and CDR2: SGHRS and YFSETQ. The V and J ends lost 4 bases and 7 bases, in that order; junction bases with no gene match: 7. This CDR3 has 14 residues. In nucleotides, the CDR3 is TGCGCCAGCAGCAGCTGGACAGGCAACGGGGAGCTGTTTTTT. Protein: CASSSWTGNGELFF.

The CDR3 region has the DNA TGCGCCAGCAGAGGATCCACTAGTGGCTACAATGAGCAGTTCTTC. Its protein product is CASRGSTSGYNEQFF. The chain is built from TRBV5-1 and TRBJ2-1; the D gene is possibly TRBD2 (5 bases). The CDR3 contains 15 residues. CDR1 SGHRS and CDR2 YFSETQ come from the germline V gene. V lost 5 bases and J 3 bases, leaving 15 bases between the germline ends.

Comment on this clone: A junction end diverges from the germline sequence, so it may reflect a read error. The genes are TRBV20-1 and TRBJ2-1; 10 bases fit TRBD2. This CDR3 comprises 11 residues. CDR1 is DFQATT, CDR2 SNEGSKA, per germline (reference sequence). The CDR3: CSAQPGLAAVF. Written as DNA, the CDR3 is TGCAGTGCCCAACCTGGACTAGCGGCGGTCTTC.

The chain carries TRBV28 and TRBJ2-3, with D perhaps matching TRBD2 (5 bases). Looked up from germline, CDR1 is MDHEN and CDR2 is SYDVKM. This CDR3 region has 15 residues. V was shortened by 6 bases and J by 0 bases, with 13 bases between the two germline ends. In nucleotides, the CDR3 is TGTGCCAGCAGGGCCCAGCGGAAGAGCACAGATACGCAGTATTTT. This encodes CASRAQRKSTDTQYF.

The CDR3 spells CASSQEGGSYQPQHF. The CDR3 nucleotides are TGTGCCAGCAGCCAAGAAGGAGGGTCCTATCAGCCCCAGCATTTT. V is TRBV4-2 and J is TRBJ1-5; no clear D gene. Germline-derived CDR1 and CDR2 are LGHNA and YNFKEQ. Trimming took 0 bases from V and 5 from J, leaving 11 bases between them. The CDR3 has 15 residues.

This clone was counted only a few times. The chain employs TRBV5-3 and TRBJ2-7; 10 bases align to TRBD2. TRBV5-3 is recorded as an ORF, its role being uncertain. The V segment lost 0 bases and the J segment 2 bases; nucleotides outside the gene matches: 8. The CDR3 sequence is 17 residues long. The DNA of the CDR3 is TGTGCCAGAAGCTTGGCCTTGCTAGCGGGAGAGGCCTACGAGCAGTACTTC. Protein product: CARSLALLAGEAYEQYF.

The chain carries TRBV7-3 and TRBJ2-1; 8 bases line up with TRBD2. Trimming removed 2 bases from V and 5 bases from J; junction bases left unmatched: 8. CDR1 is SGHTA and CDR2 is FQGTGA in the germline V gene. CDR3 length: 16 residues. The CDR3 sequence is CASSLRWGLEDNEQFF. The CDR3 DNA follows: TGTGCCAGCAGCTTACGTTGGGGACTAGAAGACAATGAGCAGTTCTTC.

The chain is built from TRBV7-2 and TRBJ1-2, with no clear D. CDR3 length: 14 residues. Germline V CDR1 and CDR2: SGHTA, FQGNSA. V shed 7 bases and J shed 5 bases, with 17 bases lying between them. CDR3 coding DNA: TGTGCCAGCACCCCCGGGTCCCCTGGGTATGGCTACACCTTC. Translated, it gives CASTPGSPGYGYTF.

The chain is built from TRBV19 and TRBJ2-3; perhaps TRBD2 as D (6 bases). This CDR3 spans 13 amino acids. Germline-derived CDR1 and CDR2 are LNHDA and SQIVND (reference sequence). The V gene lost 11 bases and the J gene lost 0 bases, with 12 bases spanning the gap. The CDR3 spells CACGGISTDTQYF. The CDR3 DNA follows: TGTGCCTGTGGGGGGATTAGCACAGATACGCAGTATTTT.

The rearrangement links TRBV2 to TRBJ2-7; D is perhaps TRBD2 (5 bases). The germline CDR1 and CDR2 sequences are SNHLY and FYNNEI. V lost 6 bases and J lost 0, with 15 bases in between. CDR3 length equals 15 residues. The CDR3: CASRVEGVSSYEQYF. The CDR3 DNA reads as TGTGCCAGCAGGGTTGAGGGAGTTAGCTCCTACGAGCAGTACTTC.

The CDR3 loop is CASSPGQGSLNQPQHF. In DNA form, the CDR3 reads TGTGCCAGCAGTCCGGGACAGGGCTCACTCAATCAGCCCCAGCATTTT. This rearrangement joins TRBV27 to TRBJ1-5; the match to TRBD1 covers 9 bases. The CDR3 consists of 16 residues. J was trimmed by 3 bases and V by 5 bases; bases with no gene match: 8. Germline V CDR1 and CDR2: MNHEY, SMNVEV (reference sequence).

The chain employs TRBV4-2 and TRBJ1-5; D is possibly TRBD1 (5 bases). The CDR3 sequence is 17 residues long. V lost 0 bases and J lost 0, with 12 bases in between. Germline lookup yields CDR1 LGHNA and CDR2 YNFKEQ. CDR3 nucleotides: TGTGCCAGCAGCCAAGAGGGCGGGGCTTATAGCAATCAGCCCCAGCATTTT. Amino acids: CASSQEGGAYSNQPQHF.

The V call is TRBV7-6, the J call TRBJ2-2; D is unresolved. Trimming shortened V by 5 bases and J by 6 bases, and 7 bases separated the two germline ends. The germline V gene encodes CDR1 SGHVS and CDR2 FNYEAQ. This CDR3 is built from 12 residues. CDR3 sequence: CASSPQAGELFF. DNA for the CDR3: TGTGCCAGCAGCCCTCAGGCCGGGGAGCTGTTTTTT.

The rearrangement links TRBV15 to TRBJ2-7; no firm D call. Trimming removed 5 bases at V and 2 bases at J, with 10 bases between. Germline loops: CDR1 LNHNV, CDR2 YYDKDF (reference sequence). The CDR3 spans 13 residues. DNA of the CDR3: TGTGCCACCAGCTACGCGGAAACCTACGAGCAGTACGTC. It yields the protein CATSYAETYEQYV.

In its sample, this clone was seen a few times. V gene TRBV6-1 combines with J gene TRBJ2-7; 11 bases line up with TRBD2. The CDR3 extends over 15 amino acids. The germline gives CDR1 MNHNS, CDR2 SASEGT. V lost 8 bases and J lost 5; bases outside the gene matches: 11. The chain's CDR3 is CASRLLAGADHEQYV. The CDR3 bases are TGTGCCAGCCGATTACTAGCGGGAGCGGACCACGAGCAGTACGTC.

The V and J genes are TRBV10-3 and TRBJ2-1; 8 bases are shared with TRBD2. The CDR3 has 16 amino acids. The V gene's germline CDR1 is ENHRY and CDR2 SYGVKD. Trimming cost V 5 bases and J 0 bases; bases outside gene matches: 6. The chain's CDR3 is CAISLREGSSYNEQFF. CDR3 nucleotide sequence: TGTGCCATCAGTTTACGGGAGGGAAGCTCCTACAATGAGCAGTTCTTC.

This chain uses TRBV9 with TRBJ2-5; the D gene is possibly TRBD1 (6 bases). Germline CDR1 reads SGDLS; CDR2 reads YYNGEE. Trimming shortened V by 0 bases and J by 2 bases, and 14 bases separated the two germline ends. The CDR3 consists of 16 residues. CDR3: CASSVGTGNHQETQYF. In DNA, the CDR3 is TGTGCCAGCAGCGTAGGTACAGGGAATCATCAAGAGACCCAGTACTTC.

V and J are TRBV10-3 and TRBJ2-7; D gene uncertain. V was cut by 2 bases and J by 3 bases, with 8 bases left in between. Germline values: CDR1 ENHRY, CDR2 SYGVKD. This CDR3 has 13 residues. In DNA form, the CDR3 reads TGTGCCATCAGTGAGATTCTAGGCTACGAGCAGTACGTC. Its translation: CAISEILGYEQYV.

This chain joins TRBV30 and TRBJ2-5; TRBD1 aligns across 7 bases. Germline V gives CDR1 GTSNPN, CDR2 SVGIG (reference sequence). This CDR3 is built from 13 residues. The J segment lost 5 bases and the V segment lost 2 bases, leaving 5 bases of the junction unmatched. The DNA of the CDR3 is TGTGCCTGGAGTACAGGGGCGTTGGAGACCCAGTACTTC. It codes for CAWSTGALETQYF.

V is TRBV5-4 and J is TRBJ2-7; D possibly corresponds to TRBD1 (8 bases). The CDR3 loop spans 16 amino acids. CDR1 SGHNT and CDR2 YYREEE come from the germline V gene (reference sequence). V was cut by 2 bases and J by 6 bases, with 21 bases left in between. In DNA, the CDR3 is TGTGCCAGCAGCTTTGAGTTTACAGGGGGAGGGCGCGAGCAGTACTTC. This sequence encodes CASSFEFTGGGREQYF.

V gene TRBV11-3 combines with J gene TRBJ2-7; 14 bases are a match to TRBD2. This CDR3 is 14 amino acids long. V lost 5 bases and J lost 5; bases outside the gene matches: 2. CDR1 is SGHNT, CDR2 YENEEA, per germline. The CDR3 region has the DNA TGTGCCAGCAGCAGGGGACTAGCGGGGGACGAGCAGTACTTC. It translates to CASSRGLAGDEQYF.